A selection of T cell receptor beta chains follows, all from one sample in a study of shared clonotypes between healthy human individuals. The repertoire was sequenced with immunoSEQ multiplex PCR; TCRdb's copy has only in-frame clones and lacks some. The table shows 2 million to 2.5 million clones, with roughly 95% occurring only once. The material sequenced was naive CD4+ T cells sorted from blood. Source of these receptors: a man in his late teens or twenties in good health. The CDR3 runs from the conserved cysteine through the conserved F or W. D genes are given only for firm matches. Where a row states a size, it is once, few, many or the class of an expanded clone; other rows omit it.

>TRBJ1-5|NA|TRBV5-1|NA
TGCGCCAGCAGCTTGTGGGGTTATAGCAATCAGCCCCAGCATTTT
CASSLWGYSNQPQHF
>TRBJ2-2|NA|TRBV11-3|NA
TGTGCCAGCACAGGGAAAACCGGGGAGCTGTTTTTT
CASTGKTGELFF
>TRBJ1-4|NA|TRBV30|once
TGTGCCTGGAGTCCGACTCGTGGGCAGTTAGTAGAAAAACTGTTTTTT
CAWSPTRGQLVEKLFF
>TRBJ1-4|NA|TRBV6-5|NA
TGTGCCAGCAGCAGAAGTCAGGAAAAACTGTTTTTT
CASSRSQEKLFF
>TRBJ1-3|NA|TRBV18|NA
TGTGCCAGCTCACTGGGCGTGACTGGAAACACCATATATTTT
CASSLGVTGNTIYF
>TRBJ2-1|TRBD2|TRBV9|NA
TGTGCCAGCAGCGTAGGGAGCCTAGCGGGTCGGCAGTTCTTC
CASSVGSLAGRQFF
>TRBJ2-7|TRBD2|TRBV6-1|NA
TGTGCCAGCAAGCGGGAGGTGCAGTACTTC
CASKREVQYF
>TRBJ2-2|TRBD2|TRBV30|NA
TGTGCCTGGAGAGGGGCTAGCGGGAGGAACACCGGGGAGCTGTTTTTT
CAWRGASGRNTGELFF
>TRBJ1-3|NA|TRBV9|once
TGTGCCAGCAGCGTAGCAGAAGGGAGAGGAAACACCATATATTTT
CASSVAEGRGNTIYF
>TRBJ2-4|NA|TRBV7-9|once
TGTGCCAGCAGCTTAGCCCTAACAGGGCCCCGCAAAAACATTCAGTACTTC
CASSLALTGPRKNIQYF
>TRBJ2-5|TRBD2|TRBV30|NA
TGTGCCTGGAGTACAATCGGGGGGGCCGCTCGGGAGACCCAGTACTTC
CAWSTIGGAARETQYF
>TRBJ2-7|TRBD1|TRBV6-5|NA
TGTGCCAGCAGTTACTCGAGGGGGCCGTTCGAGCAGTACTTC
CASSYSRGPFEQYF
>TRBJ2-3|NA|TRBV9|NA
TGTGCCAGCAGCCCTACTGGGGCATCGGATACGCAGTATTTT
CASSPTGASDTQYF
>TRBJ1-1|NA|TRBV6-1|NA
TGTGCCAGCAGTAGTCCCCCTGAAGCTTTCTTT
CASSSPPEAFF
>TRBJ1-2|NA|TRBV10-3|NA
TGTGCCACAGAGGGTACAGGGTATAGCGGCTACACCTTC
CATEGTGYSGYTF
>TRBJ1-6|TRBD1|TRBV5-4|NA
TGTGCCAGCAGCTCACCGGGACAGGGAAGTAATTCACCCCTCCACTTT
CASSSPGQGSNSPLHF
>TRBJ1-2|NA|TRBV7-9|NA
TGTGCCAGCAGCCAGCGGAGGGGGGAGAACTATGGCTACACCTTC
CASSQRRGENYGYTF
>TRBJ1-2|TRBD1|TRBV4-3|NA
TGCGCCAGCAGCCAAGATAGGGGACAGGGTTGGAACTACACCTTC
CASSQDRGQGWNYTF
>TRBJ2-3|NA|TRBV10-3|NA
TGTGCCATCAGTGAGCCGTCAGGACTTGTATTGGATACGCAGTATTTT
CAISEPSGLVLDTQYF
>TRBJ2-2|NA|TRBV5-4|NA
TGTGCCAGCAGCTTGGTGGAGCGGAACACCGGGGAGCTGTTTTTT
CASSLVERNTGELFF
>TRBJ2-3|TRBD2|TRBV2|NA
TGTGCCAGCAACGCGGGGGGTACAGATACGCAGTATTTT
CASNAGGTDTQYF
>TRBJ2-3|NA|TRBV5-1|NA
TGCGCCAGCAGCTTGGAGCTGGATACGCAGTATTTT
CASSLELDTQYF
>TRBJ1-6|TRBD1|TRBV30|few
TGTGCCCAAGGGACAGTCAGTTCACCCCTCCACTTT
CAQGTVSSPLHF
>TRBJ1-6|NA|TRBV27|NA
TGTGCCAGCAGTTCAGGGCCCTCCTATAATTCACCCCTCCACTTT
CASSSGPSYNSPLHF
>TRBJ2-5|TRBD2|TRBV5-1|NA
TGCGCCAGCGCCCGGGGGGGTTCAGAGACCCAGTACTTC
CASARGGSETQYF
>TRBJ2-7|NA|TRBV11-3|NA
TGTGCCAGCAGCTTAGAACGACAGAAAAGCTCCTACGAGCAGTACTTC
CASSLERQKSSYEQYF
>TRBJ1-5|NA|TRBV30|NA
TGTGCCTGGAGCCCAGGGCAGGGAGGTCAGCCCCAGCATTTT
CAWSPGQGGQPQHF
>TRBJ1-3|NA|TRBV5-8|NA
TGTGCCAGCAGCTTCATTGGAGGGCCCAGCTCTGGAAACACCATATATTTT
CASSFIGGPSSGNTIYF
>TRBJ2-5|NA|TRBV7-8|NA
TGTGCCAGCAGCTTAGCGGGCGGAGGCCTAAGGGAGACCCAGTACTTC
CASSLAGGGLRETQYF
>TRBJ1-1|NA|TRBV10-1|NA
TGCGCCAGCAGGCGAACAGGGAACACTGAAGCTTTCTTT
CASRRTGNTEAFF
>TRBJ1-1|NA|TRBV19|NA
TGTGCCAGTAGGACACGGGACATCCGATCCTCTTTCTTT
CASRTRDIRSSFF
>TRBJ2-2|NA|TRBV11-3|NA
TGTGCCAGCAGCCGGACACTATCGGGCGGGGAGCTGTTTTTT
CASSRTLSGGELFF
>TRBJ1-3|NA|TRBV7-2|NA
TGTGCCAGCAGCTTAATGGTCGGTGGAAACACCATATATTTT
CASSLMVGGNTIYF
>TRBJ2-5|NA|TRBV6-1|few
TGTGCCAGCAGTGAGGCGACCCAGTACTTC
CASSEATQYF
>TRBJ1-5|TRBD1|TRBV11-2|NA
TGTGCCAGCAGCTTATTTGGGACAGGGAACAATCAGCCCCAGCATTTT
CASSLFGTGNNQPQHF
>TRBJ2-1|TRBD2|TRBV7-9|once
TGTGCCAGCAGCCCAGGGACTAGCGGGATCCCCTACAATGAGCAGTTCTTC
CASSPGTSGIPYNEQFF
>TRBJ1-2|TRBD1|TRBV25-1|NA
TGTGCCAGCAACCCGACAGGGGGCGCCTATGGCTACACCTTC
CASNPTGGAYGYTF
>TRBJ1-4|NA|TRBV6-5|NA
TGTGCCAGCAGCCCCGAGGGAACAACTAATGAAAAACTGTTTTTT
CASSPEGTTNEKLFF
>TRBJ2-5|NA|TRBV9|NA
TGTTCATGGGTCCACCGGGAGACCCAGTACTTC
CSWVHRETQYF
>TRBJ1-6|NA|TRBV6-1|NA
TGTGCCAGCAGTGATGTGGGGGGGGCGCCCCAGAATTCACCCCTCCACTTT
CASSDVGGAPQNSPLHF
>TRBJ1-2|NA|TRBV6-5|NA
TGTGCCAGCAGTTACTCGATAGGAAATGGCTACACCTTC
CASSYSIGNGYTF
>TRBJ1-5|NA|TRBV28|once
TGTGCCAGCGAAGACTCTTTACAGCCCCAGCATTTT
CASEDSLQPQHF
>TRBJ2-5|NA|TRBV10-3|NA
TGTGCCATCAGTGTCGGAGTGGGGGGAGAGACCCAGTACTTC
CAISVGVGGETQYF
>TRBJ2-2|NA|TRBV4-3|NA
TGCGCCAGCAGCCAAGATCCAGCCGGGGAGCTGTTTTTT
CASSQDPAGELFF
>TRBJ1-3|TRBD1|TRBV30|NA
TGTGCCTGGACCAATCGTCGAGGGACAGTAGGAAACACCATATATTTT
CAWTNRRGTVGNTIYF
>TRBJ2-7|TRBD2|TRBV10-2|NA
TGCGCCAGCAGTGATGTTGGCAGGGGAAGCGGGGGTGCCTACGAGCAGTACTTC
CASSDVGRGSGGAYEQYF
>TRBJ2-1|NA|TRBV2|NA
TGTGCCAGCAGTCGACTAACAGACTACAATGAGCAGTTCTTC
CASSRLTDYNEQFF
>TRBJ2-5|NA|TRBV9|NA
TGTGCCAGCAGCGTAGCCCTTTGGGAGACCCAGTACTTC
CASSVALWETQYF
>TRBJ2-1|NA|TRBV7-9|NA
TGTGCCAGCAGCTTAGCTGGTAGCGGAGGTTTAAGAGAGCAGTTCTTC
CASSLAGSGGLREQFF
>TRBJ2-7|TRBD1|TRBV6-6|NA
TGTGCCAGCATCGGATGGGACAGGACCTACGAGCAGTACTTC
CASIGWDRTYEQYF
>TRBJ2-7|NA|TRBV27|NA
TGTGCCAGCAGTCCGCGGACAAACCTCTACGAGCAGTACTTC
CASSPRTNLYEQYF
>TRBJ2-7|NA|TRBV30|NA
TGTGCCTGGAGTACCTCGGGACGGAGGACCGAGCAGTACTTC
CAWSTSGRRTEQYF
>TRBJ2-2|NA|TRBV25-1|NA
TGTGCCAGCAGTACAGGGCCCGGGGAGCTGTTTTTT
CASSTGPGELFF
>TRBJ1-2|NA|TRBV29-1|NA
TGCAGCGTTGAATCTGTTTATGGCTACACCTTC
CSVESVYGYTF
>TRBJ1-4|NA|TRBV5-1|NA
TGCGCCAGCAGCGACGCCCGGGGGGGTAATGAAAAACTGTTTTTT
CASSDARGGNEKLFF